This T cell receptor (beta chain) was found in a study of cytomegalovirus exposure and HLA in healthy donors. Study results and limitations: The study flagged about 150 TCR beta chains as cytomegalovirus-associated. Only CMV serostatus was available as immune exposure information.

60 Vbeta and 13 Jbeta primers were used in PCR. TCRdb's copy holds only in-frame clones and misses some; the assay was immunoSEQ multiplex PCR. The data show more than 150,000 clones, roughly 80% seen once. Concerning this clone itself: Its antigen is unidentified.

The germline V and J ends were trimmed by 0 bases and 4 bases, with 10 bases remaining between them. The CDR3 extends over 14 amino acids. Germline-derived CDR1 and CDR2 are SGDLS and YYNGEE. The V gene is TRBV9, the J gene TRBJ2-5, with D unclear. The receptor was isolated from a man aged 35 to 55 in good health and CMV-seropositive. What was sequenced was PBMCs. The CDR3 bases are TGTGCCAGCAGCGTAGCTACGGGTGGAGAGACCCAGTACTTC. This gives the protein CASSVATGGETQYF.